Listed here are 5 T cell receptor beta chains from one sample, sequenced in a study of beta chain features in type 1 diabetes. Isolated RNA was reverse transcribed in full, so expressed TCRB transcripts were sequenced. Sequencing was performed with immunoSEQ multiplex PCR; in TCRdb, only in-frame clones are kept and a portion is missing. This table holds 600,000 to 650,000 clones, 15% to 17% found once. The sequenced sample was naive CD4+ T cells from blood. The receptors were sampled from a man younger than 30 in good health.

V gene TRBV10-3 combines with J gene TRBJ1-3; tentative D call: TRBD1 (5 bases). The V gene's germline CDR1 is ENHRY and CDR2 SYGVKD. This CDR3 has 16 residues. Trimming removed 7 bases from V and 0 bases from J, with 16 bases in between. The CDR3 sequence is CAITASRASSGNTIYF. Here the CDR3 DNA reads TGTGCCATCACCGCGAGCAGGGCGAGCTCTGGAAACACCATATATTTT.

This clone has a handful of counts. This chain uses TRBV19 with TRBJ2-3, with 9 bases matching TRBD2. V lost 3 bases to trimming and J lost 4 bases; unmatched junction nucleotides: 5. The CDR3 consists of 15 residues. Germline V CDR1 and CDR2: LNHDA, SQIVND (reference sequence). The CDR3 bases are TGTGCCAGTAGTATTCCGGGACTAGCCCCAGATACGCAGTATTTT. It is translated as CASSIPGLAPDTQYF.

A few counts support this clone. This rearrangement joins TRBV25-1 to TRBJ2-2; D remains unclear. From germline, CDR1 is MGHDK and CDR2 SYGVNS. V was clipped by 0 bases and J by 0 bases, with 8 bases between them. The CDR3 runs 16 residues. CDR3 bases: TGTGCCAGCAGTGAATATAGAAGGCCGAACACCGGGGAGCTGTTTTTT. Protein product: CASSEYRRPNTGELFF. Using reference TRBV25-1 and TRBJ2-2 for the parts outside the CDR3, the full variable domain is EADIYQTPRYLVIGTGKKITLECSQTMGHDKMYWYQQDPGMELHLIHYSYGVNSTEKGDLSSESTVSRIRTEHFPLTLESARPSHTSQYLCASSEYRRPNTGELFFGEGSRLTVL.

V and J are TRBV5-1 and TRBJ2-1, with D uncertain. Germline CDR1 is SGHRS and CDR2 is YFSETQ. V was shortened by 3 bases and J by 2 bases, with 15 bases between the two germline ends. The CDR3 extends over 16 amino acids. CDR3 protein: CASSSREWGTYNEQFF. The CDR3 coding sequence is TGCGCCAGCAGCTCGAGAGAGTGGGGTACCTACAATGAGCAGTTCTTC.

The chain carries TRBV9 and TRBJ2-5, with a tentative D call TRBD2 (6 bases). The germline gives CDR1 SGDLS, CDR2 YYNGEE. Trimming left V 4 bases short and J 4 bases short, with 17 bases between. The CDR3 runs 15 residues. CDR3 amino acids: CASSPQDRRGETQYF. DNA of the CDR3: TGTGCCAGCAGCCCTCAGGACCGGAGGGGAGAGACCCAGTACTTC.